These T cell receptor beta chains were read from a single sample in a study of identical twins. Each CDR3 protein gets one entry after TCRdb re-called the 5' RACE reads with MiXCR. The table records about 690,000 distinct CDR3 sequences, around 6% of them present only once. Material: naive T cells sorted from blood. These receptors all come from a man between 18 and 29 years old in good health. CDR3s include the opening cysteine and the closing phenylalanine or tryptophan. The order of the fields is clone size, V gene, D gene, CDR3 length, J gene, CDR3 protein, CDR3 DNA. D genes are given only for firm matches. Not every row has a clone size; where given, it reads once, few, many or a size class.

size: few; V: TRBV20-1; D: TRBD2; length: 15; J: TRBJ2-3; CDR3: CSAEEGLASTDTQYF; DNA: TGCAGTGCCGAAGAGGGACTAGCGAGCACAGATACGCAGTATTTT
size: -; V: TRBV7-2; D: -; length: 14; J: TRBJ2-2; CDR3: CASSPGPTTGELFF; DNA: TGTGCCAGCAGCCCCGGACCAACCACCGGGGAGCTGTTTTTT
size: many; V: TRBV20-1; D: -; length: 14; J: TRBJ1-2; CDR3: CSAETPPRVYGYTF; DNA: TGCAGTGCTGAGACACCCCCTAGGGTCTATGGCTACACCTTC
size: few; V: TRBV30; D: -; length: 15; J: TRBJ2-7; CDR3: CAWSPSRGRAYEQYF; DNA: TGTGCCTGGAGCCCCAGTAGGGGTCGAGCCTACGAGCAGTACTTC
size: many; V: TRBV28; D: -; length: 13; J: TRBJ2-1; CDR3: CASSTTGFGEQFF; DNA: TGTGCCAGCAGTACTACAGGGTTTGGTGAGCAGTTCTTC
size: few; V: TRBV6-5; D: -; length: 18; J: TRBJ2-1; CDR3: CASSYSIADFTSYNEQFF; DNA: TGTGCCAGCAGTTACTCGATTGCAGACTTCACCTCCTACAATGAGCAGTTCTTC
size: few; V: TRBV30; D: -; length: 16; J: TRBJ2-1; CDR3: CAWRRRERFSYNEQFF; DNA: TGTGCCTGGAGGCGTAGGGAGCGATTCTCCTACAATGAGCAGTTCTTC
size: -; V: TRBV6-1; D: -; length: 13; J: TRBJ1-1; CDR3: CASSPPDRREAFF; DNA: TGTGCCAGCAGTCCGCCTGACAGGCGTGAAGCTTTCTTT
size: many; V: TRBV20-1; D: TRBD1; length: 13; J: TRBJ2-7; CDR3: CSAKGQIAYQQYF; DNA: TGCAGTGCTAAGGGACAGATTGCTTACCAGCAGTACTTC
size: many; V: TRBV12-3/TRBV12-4; D: TRBD1; length: 15; J: TRBJ2-1; CDR3: CASSLGDRGYNEQFF; DNA: TGTGCCAGCAGCTTGGGGGACAGGGGTTACAATGAGCAGTTCTTC
size: many; V: TRBV2; D: TRBD2; length: 14; J: TRBJ2-5; CDR3: CASSWTSVQETQYF; DNA: TGTGCCAGCAGTTGGACTAGCGTACAAGAGACCCAGTACTTC
size: many; V: TRBV6-5; D: -; length: 17; J: TRBJ2-3; CDR3: CASSYYGRGSTTDTQYF; DNA: TGTGCCAGCAGTTACTACGGGCGGGGCAGCACCACAGATACGCAGTATTTT
size: few; V: TRBV7-9; D: -; length: 15; J: TRBJ2-6; CDR3: CASRPTAAGANVLTF; DNA: TGTGCCAGCAGGCCTACAGCGGCTGGGGCCAACGTCCTGACTTTC
size: many; V: TRBV7-9; D: TRBD2; length: 16; J: TRBJ2-2; CDR3: CASSLLAGLNTGELFF; DNA: TGTGCCAGCAGCTTACTAGCGGGACTGAACACCGGGGAGCTGTTTTTT
size: -; V: TRBV7-6; D: TRBD1; length: 14; J: TRBJ2-7; CDR3: CASSSGQGTPEQYF; DNA: TGTGCCAGCAGCTCCGGACAGGGTACGCCGGAGCAGTACTTC
size: many; V: TRBV29-1; D: TRBD1; length: 12; J: TRBJ2-1; CDR3: CSVRQGNNEQFF; DNA: TGCAGCGTTAGACAGGGAAACAATGAGCAGTTCTTC
size: many; V: TRBV15; D: TRBD2; length: 17; J: TRBJ2-1; CDR3: CATSRDLLAGGQNEQFF; DNA: TGTGCCACCAGCAGAGATCTACTAGCGGGGGGACAGAATGAGCAGTTCTTC
size: many; V: TRBV6-1; D: -; length: 17; J: TRBJ2-1; CDR3: CASSRARVGRINNEQFF; DNA: TGTGCCAGCAGCCGGGCCCGCGTAGGGCGGATTAACAATGAGCAGTTCTTC
size: -; V: TRBV3-1; D: -; length: 16; J: TRBJ2-3; CDR3: CASSQENRPSTDTQYF; DNA: TGTGCCAGCAGCCAAGAGAACAGGCCTAGCACAGATACGCAGTATTTT
size: many; V: TRBV4-3; D: -; length: 16; J: TRBJ2-3; CDR3: CASSQSRGVIPDTQYF; DNA: TGCGCCAGCAGCCAAAGCAGGGGGGTGATCCCAGATACGCAGTATTTT
size: many; V: TRBV9; D: TRBD2; length: 18; J: TRBJ2-3; CDR3: CASSVAAGGNKRTDTQYF; DNA: TGTGCCAGCAGCGTAGCTGCGGGGGGGAACAAAAGGACAGATACGCAGTATTTT
size: -; V: TRBV29-1; D: -; length: 14; J: TRBJ2-6; CDR3: CSASVDIGANVLTF; DNA: TGCAGCGCCTCGGTGGACATCGGGGCCAACGTCCTGACTTTC
size: once; V: TRBV7-8; D: -; length: 15; J: TRBJ2-1; CDR3: CASSFRRYSYNEQFF; DNA: TGTGCCAGCAGCTTTAGAAGGTACTCCTACAATGAGCAGTTCTTC
size: few; V: TRBV15; D: -; length: 13; J: TRBJ1-3; CDR3: CATSRSSGNTIYF; DNA: TGCGCCACCAGCCGGAGCTCTGGAAACACCATATATTTT
size: many; V: TRBV29-1; D: -; length: 10; J: TRBJ1-4; CDR3: CSDGKEKLFF; DNA: TGCAGCGATGGGAAGGAAAAACTGTTTTTT
size: few; V: TRBV10-3; D: -; length: 15; J: TRBJ1-1; CDR3: CAISLGDTPYAEAFF; DNA: TGTGCCATCAGCCTGGGGGACACTCCCTATGCTGAAGCTTTCTTT
size: many; V: TRBV11-2; D: -; length: 16; J: TRBJ1-6; CDR3: CASSLDRRGRRSPLHF; DNA: TGTGCCAGCAGCTTAGACCGTAGGGGACGGCGCTCACCCCTCCACTTT
size: few; V: TRBV6-5; D: -; length: 15; J: TRBJ2-1; CDR3: CASSYREVSYNEQFF; DNA: TGTGCCAGCAGTTACAGGGAGGTCTCCTACAATGAGCAGTTCTTC
size: few; V: TRBV7-9; D: -; length: 16; J: TRBJ2-1; CDR3: CASSIPTGISYNEQFF; DNA: TGTGCCAGCAGCATACCGACAGGTATCTCCTACAATGAGCAGTTCTTC
size: -; V: TRBV4-2; D: -; length: 16; J: TRBJ2-1; CDR3: CASSQYAGFSYNEQFF; DNA: TGTGCCAGCAGCCAATATGCGGGATTCTCCTACAATGAGCAGTTCTTC
size: many; V: TRBV6-5; D: -; length: 16; J: TRBJ2-6; CDR3: CASSYLESSGANVLTF; DNA: TGTGCCAGCAGTTACTTAGAGTCTTCTGGGGCCAACGTCCTGACTTTC
size: -; V: TRBV20-1; D: -; length: 14; J: TRBJ2-1; CDR3: CSASLPGLPGEQFF; DNA: TGCAGTGCTAGTCTCCCGGGACTCCCGGGTGAGCAGTTCTTC
size: many; V: TRBV7-2; D: -; length: 15; J: TRBJ2-7; CDR3: CASSLGASVPYEQYF; DNA: TGTGCCAGCAGCTTAGGGGCTAGCGTACCCTACGAGCAGTACTTC
size: many; V: TRBV20-1; D: TRBD1; length: 15; J: TRBJ1-4; CDR3: CSARPNSGGREKLFF; DNA: TGCAGTGCAAGACCGAATTCAGGGGGTAGGGAAAAACTGTTTTTT
size: many; V: TRBV4-2; D: -; length: 16; J: TRBJ1-6; CDR3: CASSQDTQGSNSPLHF; DNA: TGTGCCAGCAGCCAAGATACCCAGGGGAGTAATTCACCCCTCCACTTT
size: many; V: TRBV9; D: TRBD1; length: 14; J: TRBJ2-7; CDR3: CASSKRTGVHEQYF; DNA: TGTGCCAGCAGCAAACGGACAGGGGTCCACGAGCAGTACTTC
size: many; V: TRBV12-3/TRBV12-4; D: TRBD1; length: 14; J: TRBJ1-1; CDR3: CASSINPTGGRTFF; DNA: TGTGCCAGCAGCATTAATCCAACAGGGGGCAGAACTTTCTTT
size: -; V: TRBV2; D: -; length: 15; J: TRBJ2-5; CDR3: CASSTGTLLEEAQYF; DNA: TGTGCCAGCAGCACCGGGACGCTGTTAGAAGAGGCCCAGTACTTC
size: -; V: TRBV11-2; D: -; length: 15; J: TRBJ2-1; CDR3: CASRMPGRTYNEQFF; DNA: TGTGCCAGCAGGATGCCGGGGCGGACCTACAATGAGCAGTTCTTC
size: many; V: TRBV6-2/TRBV6-3; D: -; length: 18; J: TRBJ2-1; CDR3: CASSINAGTSGAYNEQFF; DNA: TGTGCCAGCAGTATCAACGCCGGAACTTCTGGAGCCTACAATGAGCAGTTCTTC
size: many; V: TRBV12-3/TRBV12-4; D: TRBD1; length: 14; J: TRBJ1-1; CDR3: CASIPTTGRSEAFF; DNA: TGTGCCAGCATCCCTACGACAGGGCGGTCCGAAGCTTTCTTT
size: -; V: TRBV19; D: -; length: 13; J: TRBJ1-2; CDR3: CASSARGHYGYTF; DNA: TGTGCCAGTAGTGCCCGGGGGCACTATGGCTACACCTTC
size: many; V: TRBV7-3; D: -; length: 15; J: TRBJ2-1; CDR3: CASTLQPSSYNEQFF; DNA: TGTGCCAGCACCCTACAGCCTAGCTCCTACAATGAGCAGTTCTTC
size: many; V: TRBV24-1; D: TRBD1; length: 14; J: TRBJ1-1; CDR3: CATRPTGSDTEAFF; DNA: TGTGCCACCAGGCCGACAGGGAGTGACACTGAAGCTTTCTTT
size: -; V: TRBV2; D: TRBD2; length: 18; J: TRBJ2-1; CDR3: CASSGGGIRDYHYNEQFF; DNA: TGTGCCAGCAGCGGCGGCGGGATCCGGGACTACCATTACAATGAGCAGTTCTTC
size: many; V: TRBV7-9; D: TRBD2; length: 15; J: TRBJ2-7; CDR3: CASSSPASGNYEQYF; DNA: TGTGCCAGCAGCTCCCCGGCTAGCGGAAACTACGAGCAGTACTTC
size: -; V: TRBV20-1; D: -; length: 15; J: TRBJ2-3; CDR3: CSARDPKGATDTQYF; DNA: TGCAGTGCTAGAGACCCTAAGGGTGCCACAGATACGCAGTATTTT
size: many; V: TRBV5-8; D: -; length: 16; J: TRBJ1-5; CDR3: CASSLDRVRGNQPQHF; DNA: TGTGCCAGCAGCTTGGACCGAGTTCGGGGCAATCAGCCCCAGCATTTT
size: many; V: TRBV7-9; D: -; length: 11; J: TRBJ2-1; CDR3: CASSSMNEQFF; DNA: TGTGCCAGCAGCTCAATGAATGAGCAGTTCTTC
size: few; V: TRBV7-9; D: TRBD1; length: 15; J: TRBJ2-3; CDR3: CASSQSGTGIDTQYF; DNA: TGTGCCAGCAGCCAATCCGGGACAGGGATAGATACGCAGTATTTT
size: many; V: TRBV24-1; D: -; length: 12; J: TRBJ1-2; CDR3: CATGGGDYGYTF; DNA: TGTGCCACCGGGGGAGGGGACTATGGCTACACCTTC
size: few; V: TRBV7-9; D: TRBD1; length: 15; J: TRBJ1-1; CDR3: CASSLAQGARTEAFF; DNA: TGTGCCAGCAGCTTAGCGCAGGGGGCGCGGACTGAAGCTTTCTTT
size: -; V: TRBV4-1; D: -; length: 13; J: TRBJ1-2; CDR3: CASSQVGYQDYTF; DNA: TGCGCCAGCAGCCAAGTTGGGTATCAGGACTACACCTTC
size: few; V: TRBV29-1; D: -; length: 15; J: TRBJ1-2; CDR3: CSVEDRTVDNYGYTF; DNA: TGCAGCGTTGAAGACAGAACCGTAGACAACTATGGCTACACCTTC
size: few; V: TRBV12-3/TRBV12-4; D: -; length: 14; J: TRBJ2-6; CDR3: CASSPTAGANVLTF; DNA: TGTGCCAGCAGTCCGACGGCTGGGGCCAACGTCCTGACTTTC
size: many; V: TRBV6-1; D: -; length: 15; J: TRBJ2-2; CDR3: CASRKNYLVSGELFF; DNA: TGTGCCAGCAGAAAGAACTATCTAGTTTCCGGGGAGCTGTTTTTT
size: few; V: TRBV7-2; D: -; length: 12; J: TRBJ2-3; CDR3: CASSLLLPTQYF; DNA: TGTGCCAGCAGCTTACTATTACCTACGCAGTATTTT